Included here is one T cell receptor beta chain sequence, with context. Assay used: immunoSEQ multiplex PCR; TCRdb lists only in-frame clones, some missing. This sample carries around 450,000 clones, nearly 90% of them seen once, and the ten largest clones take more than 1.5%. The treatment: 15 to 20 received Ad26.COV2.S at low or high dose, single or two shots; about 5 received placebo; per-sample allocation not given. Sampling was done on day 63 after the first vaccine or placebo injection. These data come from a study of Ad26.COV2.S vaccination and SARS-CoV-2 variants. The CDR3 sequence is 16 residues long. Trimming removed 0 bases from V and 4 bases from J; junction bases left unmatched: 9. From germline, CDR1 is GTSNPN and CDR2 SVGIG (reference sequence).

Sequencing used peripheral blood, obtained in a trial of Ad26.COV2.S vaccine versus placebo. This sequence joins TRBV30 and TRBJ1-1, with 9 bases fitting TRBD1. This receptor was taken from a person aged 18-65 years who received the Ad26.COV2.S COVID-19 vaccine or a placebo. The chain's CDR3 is CAWSVLPGQGRTEAFF. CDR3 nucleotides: TGTGCCTGGAGTGTACTCCCGGGACAGGGCCGCACTGAAGCTTTCTTT.